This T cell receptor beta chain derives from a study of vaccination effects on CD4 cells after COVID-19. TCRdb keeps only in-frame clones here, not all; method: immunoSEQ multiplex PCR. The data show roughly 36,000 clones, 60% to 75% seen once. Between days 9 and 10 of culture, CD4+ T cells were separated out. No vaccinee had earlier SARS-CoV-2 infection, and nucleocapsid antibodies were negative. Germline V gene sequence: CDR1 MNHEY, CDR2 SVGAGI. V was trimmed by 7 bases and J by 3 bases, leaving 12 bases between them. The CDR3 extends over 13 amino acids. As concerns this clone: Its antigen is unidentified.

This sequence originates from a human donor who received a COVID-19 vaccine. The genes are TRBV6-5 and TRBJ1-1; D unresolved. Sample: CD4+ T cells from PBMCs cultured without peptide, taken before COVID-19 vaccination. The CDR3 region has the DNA TGTGCCAGCACCGACGCGACTTACACTGAAGCTTTCTTT. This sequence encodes CASTDATYTEAFF.